A selection of T cell receptor beta chains follows, all from one sample in a study of neurological immune-mediated disorders. TCRdb re-called the 5' RACE reads with MiXCR, one entry per CDR3 protein. The sample yields tens of thousands of distinct CDR3 sequences, approximately 2.4% seen once. Specimen: PBMCs. The receptors were gathered from a woman in her 30s with multiple sclerosis. The CDR3 runs from the conserved cysteine through the conserved F or W. A D gene is named only where the DNA matches it firmly. The size entry gives once, few, many or a size class.

many | . | TRBJ2-1 | TRBV20-1 | TGCAGTGCCAGGACCTTCAATGAGCAGTTCTTC | CSARTFNEQFF
many | . | TRBJ2-7 | TRBV20-1 | TGCAGTGCTAGGGTCGGATCCCGAGCCTACGAGCAGTACTTC | CSARVGSRAYEQYF
many | . | TRBJ2-3 | TRBV7-9 | TGTGCCAGCAGACATCAGGGGCCTAGCACAGATACGCAGTATTTT | CASRHQGPSTDTQYF
many | . | TRBJ2-3 | TRBV20-1 | TGCAGTGCTAGAGATCCGGTGGGCCCAGATACGCAGTATTTT | CSARDPVGPDTQYF
many | . | TRBJ1-2 | TRBV5-5 | TGTGCCAGCAGACCGGGACCCAGCTATGGCTACACCTTC | CASRPGPSYGYTF
few | . | TRBJ2-1 | TRBV11-2 | TGTGCCAGCAGTCCAAGGTCGGATGAGCAGTTCTTC | CASSPRSDEQFF
many | TRBD2 | TRBJ2-1 | TRBV5-1 | TGCGCCAGCAGGACTAGCGGGGACTCCTACAATGAGCAGTTCTTC | CASRTSGDSYNEQFF
many | . | TRBJ2-6 | TRBV2 | TGTGCCAGCATGGAGAATCGACTCTCTGGGGCCAACGTCCTGACTTTC | CASMENRLSGANVLTF
many | . | TRBJ2-7 | TRBV7-2 | TGTGCCAGCAGCTTAGCGGGAGAAAGTAGGTACGAGCAGTACTTC | CASSLAGESRYEQYF
many | . | TRBJ2-1 | TRBV7-2 | TGTGCCAGCAGCTTGGACGGACGTACTGAGCAGTTCTTC | CASSLDGRTEQFF
many | TRBD2 | TRBJ2-3 | TRBV10-3 | TGTGCCCCCGGACTAGCGGGAGTCGGAGAGGTAGATACGCAGTATTTT | CAPGLAGVGEVDTQYF
many | . | TRBJ2-1 | TRBV28 | TGTGCCAGCAGTCCAGGACAGAACAATGAGCAGTTCTTC | CASSPGQNNEQFF
many | . | TRBJ2-3 | TRBV11-2 | TGTGCCAGCAGCTTAAGGGGGGGGCGACACGCGGGTTGGACAGATACGCAGTATTTT | CASSLRGGRHAGWTDTQYF
many | . | TRBJ2-3 | TRBV27 | TGTGCCAGCAGCCTTGCAGGAGCCACAGATACGCAGTATTTT | CASSLAGATDTQYF
many | . | TRBJ1-5 | TRBV5-5 | TGTGCCAGCAGCTTTGAGGGGGATCAGCCCCAGCATTTT | CASSFEGDQPQHF
many | . | TRBJ2-5 | TRBV7-2 | TGTGCCAGCAGCCCTTATGGACAGCAAGAGACCCAGTACTTC | CASSPYGQQETQYF
many | TRBD1 | TRBJ1-2 | TRBV12-3/TRBV12-4 | TGTGCCAGCAGTCAACAGGGGGACTATGGCTACACCTTC | CASSQQGDYGYTF
many | TRBD1 | TRBJ2-5 | TRBV10-3 | TGTGCCATCAGTGAGAGGGGACAGGGAGAGACCCAGTACTTC | CAISERGQGETQYF
many | . | TRBJ2-7 | TRBV14 | TGTGCCAGCAGCCAAGGAATAGGGGCAGCCTACGAGCAGTACTTC | CASSQGIGAAYEQYF
many | . | TRBJ2-3 | TRBV11-2 | TGTGCCAGCAGCTTAAATCGGGATACGCAGTATTTT | CASSLNRDTQYF
many | . | TRBJ2-7 | TRBV7-7 | TGTGCCAGCAGCAATACCTGGACAGAACCAACTTCCTACGAGCAGTACTTC | CASSNTWTEPTSYEQYF
many | . | TRBJ2-7 | TRBV29-1 | TGCAGCGTCTCTGACACGGTCGCTTCGCAGTACTTC | CSVSDTVASQYF
many | . | TRBJ2-1 | TRBV7-2 | TGTGCCAGCAGCTTCATCTACAATGAGCAGTTCTTC | CASSFIYNEQFF
once | . | TRBJ2-6 | TRBV6-1 | TGTGCCAGCGATGGACGGACCGGGGGGGCCAACGTCCTGACTTTC | CASDGRTGGANVLTF
many | . | TRBJ2-7 | TRBV12-3/TRBV12-4 | TGTGCCAGCAGACTACGGACAGTGGAGGGCTACGAGCAGTACTTC | CASRLRTVEGYEQYF
many | . | TRBJ2-7 | TRBV5-1 | TGCGCCAGCAGCCAGCTTGTCGGGAGTATGAACGAGCAGTACTTC | CASSQLVGSMNEQYF
many | . | TRBJ1-6 | TRBV21-1 | TGTGCCAGCAGCAAAGTGGATTCACCCCTCCACTTT | CASSKVDSPLHF
many | TRBD2 | TRBJ2-2 | TRBV20-1 | TGCAGTGCTAGAGAAGCTAGCGGGAGGGTAAACGGGGAGCTGTTTTTT | CSAREASGRVNGELFF
many | TRBD1 | TRBJ2-1 | TRBV24-1 | TGTGCCACCAGTGCTAGGGGGCAGGGGACCACGGAGCAGTTCTTC | CATSARGQGTTEQFF
many | TRBD1 | TRBJ1-2 | TRBV20-1 | TGCAGTGCTGAGGACAGGGGACTCAGCTATGGCTACACCTTC | CSAEDRGLSYGYTF
many | TRBD1 | TRBJ2-5 | TRBV2 | TGTGCCAGCAGGTCCGGGACAGCCCAAGAGACCCAGTACTTC | CASRSGTAQETQYF
many | TRBD2 | TRBJ2-3 | TRBV20-1 | TGCAGTGCTCCTCTGGCGGGAGCACTGGCCGATACGCAGTATTTT | CSAPLAGALADTQYF
many | TRBD2 | TRBJ2-2 | TRBV20-1 | TGCAGTGCACCACTGGGGAGCGGGAGGACCGGGGAGCTGTTTTTT | CSAPLGSGRTGELFF
many | . | TRBJ2-4 | TRBV5-1 | TGCGCCAGTAGAGACCTCTGGGCCAAAAACATTCAGTACTTC | CASRDLWAKNIQYF
many | TRBD2 | TRBJ2-3 | TRBV20-1 | TGCAGTGCTAGAAGACTAGCGGAGCACACAGATACGCAGTATTTT | CSARRLAEHTDTQYF